This T cell receptor (beta chain) was captured in a study of cytomegalovirus exposure and HLA in healthy donors. It was with 60 Vbeta and 13 Jbeta primers that the PCR ran. Method: immunoSEQ multiplex PCR; TCRdb's copy keeps in-frame clones and lacks some. The sample includes over 100,000 clones, about 60% of them seen just once. The CDR3 runs 14 residues. Germline V gene lookup returns CDR1 MNHEY and CDR2 SMNVEV (reference sequence). The V end was cut by 5 bases, the J end by 7 bases, with 17 bases between. The V gene is TRBV27, the J gene TRBJ2-5; D may be TRBD2 (6 bases). Sequenced sample: PBMCs. The source of this sequence is a woman in her twenties or thirties in good health and CMV-seronegative. For the CDR3, the DNA is TGTGCCAGCAGTGTCGGGGGACGAATAGGGACCCAGTACTTC. This gives the protein CASSVGGRIGTQYF.